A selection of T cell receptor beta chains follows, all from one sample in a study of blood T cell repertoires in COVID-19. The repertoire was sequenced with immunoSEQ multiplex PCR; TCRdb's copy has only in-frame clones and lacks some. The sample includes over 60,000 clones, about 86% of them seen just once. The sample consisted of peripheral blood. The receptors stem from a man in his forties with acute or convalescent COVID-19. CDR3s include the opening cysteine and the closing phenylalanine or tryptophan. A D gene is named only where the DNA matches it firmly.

CDR3aa: CAISETFLTGMESGYTF
d_gene: NA
v_gene: TRBV10-3
j_gene: TRBJ1-2

CDR3aa: CASSQDHRGQPQHF
d_gene: NA
v_gene: TRBV3-1/TRBV3-2
j_gene: TRBJ1-5

CDR3aa: CASSAREGEYSPLHF
d_gene: NA
v_gene: TRBV2
j_gene: TRBJ1-6

CDR3aa: CASSSALAGGQETQYF
d_gene: TRBD2
v_gene: TRBV2
j_gene: TRBJ2-5

CDR3aa: CASSQGHENQPQHF
d_gene: NA
v_gene: TRBV4-1
j_gene: TRBJ1-5

CDR3aa: CASRGGWETEAFF
d_gene: NA
v_gene: TRBV25-1
j_gene: TRBJ1-1

CDR3aa: CATSDGPGQTNYGYTF
d_gene: NA
v_gene: TRBV24-1
j_gene: TRBJ1-2

CDR3aa: CASSLDVPGGTGELFF
d_gene: TRBD2
v_gene: TRBV5-1
j_gene: TRBJ2-2

CDR3aa: CASSTRPPFAGGQNEQFF
d_gene: TRBD2
v_gene: TRBV13
j_gene: TRBJ2-1

CDR3aa: CASSVAVGAQETQYF
d_gene: NA
v_gene: TRBV9
j_gene: TRBJ2-5

CDR3aa: CASSQVLTDTQYF
d_gene: NA
v_gene: TRBV14
j_gene: TRBJ2-3

CDR3aa: CASSLVFGGPNTGELFF
d_gene: NA
v_gene: TRBV7-2
j_gene: TRBJ2-2

CDR3aa: CASSLESELQGQYF
d_gene: NA
v_gene: TRBV5-1
j_gene: TRBJ2-7

CDR3aa: CASTWDRNYSPLHF
d_gene: TRBD1
v_gene: TRBV27
j_gene: TRBJ1-6

CDR3aa: CASSHLTGRGTDTQYF
d_gene: NA
v_gene: TRBV14
j_gene: TRBJ2-3

CDR3aa: CASWQGKNYGYTF
d_gene: NA
v_gene: TRBV6-5
j_gene: TRBJ1-2

CDR3aa: CASSLQVYNEQFF
d_gene: NA
v_gene: TRBV12-3/TRBV12-4
j_gene: TRBJ2-1

CDR3aa: CATSRDRAGSGGYTF
d_gene: NA
v_gene: TRBV15
j_gene: TRBJ1-2

CDR3aa: CASSSRLAGGEETQYF
d_gene: TRBD2
v_gene: TRBV11-3
j_gene: TRBJ2-5

CDR3aa: CASSLRRQVHEQYF
d_gene: NA
v_gene: TRBV11-3
j_gene: TRBJ2-7

CDR3aa: CASSYDDRSYSNQPQHF
d_gene: NA
v_gene: TRBV5-1
j_gene: TRBJ1-5

CDR3aa: CASSMGGAYNQPQHF
d_gene: NA
v_gene: TRBV19
j_gene: TRBJ1-5

CDR3aa: CAWRGQSNEKLFF
d_gene: TRBD1
v_gene: TRBV30
j_gene: TRBJ1-4

CDR3aa: CASSLDHYLLAGNYNEQFF
d_gene: TRBD2
v_gene: TRBV11-3
j_gene: TRBJ2-1

CDR3aa: CASGGWGYGYTF
d_gene: NA
v_gene: TRBV3-1/TRBV3-2
j_gene: TRBJ1-2

CDR3aa: CASSNRRQGMNTEAFF
d_gene: TRBD1
v_gene: TRBV19
j_gene: TRBJ1-1

CDR3aa: CASSRGQSNQPQHF
d_gene: TRBD1
v_gene: TRBV6-5
j_gene: TRBJ1-5

CDR3aa: CASSLTWAGTAGELFF
d_gene: NA
v_gene: TRBV11-2
j_gene: TRBJ2-2

CDR3aa: CASSVGLAGGPAKNIQYF
d_gene: TRBD2
v_gene: TRBV9
j_gene: TRBJ2-4

CDR3aa: CAWSPMGQGRETQYF
d_gene: TRBD1
v_gene: TRBV30
j_gene: TRBJ2-5

CDR3aa: CASSFGGFSYNEQFF
d_gene: NA
v_gene: TRBV27
j_gene: TRBJ2-1

CDR3aa: CASSLASAGPGYTF
d_gene: NA
v_gene: TRBV5-6
j_gene: TRBJ1-2

CDR3aa: CASSSGTTKYYGYTF
d_gene: NA
v_gene: TRBV5-1
j_gene: TRBJ1-2

CDR3aa: CASSGGIGPSGYEQYF
d_gene: NA
v_gene: TRBV2
j_gene: TRBJ2-7

CDR3aa: CASSLGTGDSPLHF
d_gene: TRBD1
v_gene: TRBV5-5
j_gene: TRBJ1-6

CDR3aa: CASSPPTGTYEQYF
d_gene: NA
v_gene: TRBV18
j_gene: TRBJ2-7

CDR3aa: CSVGGYEQYF
d_gene: TRBD2
v_gene: TRBV29-1
j_gene: TRBJ2-7

CDR3aa: CASSGGISQETQYF
d_gene: NA
v_gene: TRBV6-5
j_gene: TRBJ2-5

CDR3aa: CAIGTAINEKLFF
d_gene: TRBD1
v_gene: TRBV10-3
j_gene: TRBJ1-4

CDR3aa: CASSARRSYGYTF
d_gene: NA
v_gene: TRBV27
j_gene: TRBJ1-2

CDR3aa: CAWSRRQGYQETQYF
d_gene: TRBD1
v_gene: TRBV30
j_gene: TRBJ2-5

CDR3aa: CASSPGNVPWPQHF
d_gene: NA
v_gene: TRBV11-3
j_gene: TRBJ1-5

CDR3aa: CASSQAGSTYNEQFF
d_gene: NA
v_gene: TRBV4-1
j_gene: TRBJ2-1

CDR3aa: CATRRGGDTEAFF
d_gene: NA
v_gene: TRBV6-5
j_gene: TRBJ1-1

CDR3aa: CASREDRVRLETQYF
d_gene: TRBD1
v_gene: TRBV6-5
j_gene: TRBJ2-5

CDR3aa: CAIGGGNQPQHF
d_gene: NA
v_gene: TRBV10-3
j_gene: TRBJ1-5

CDR3aa: CASINRGAGRALYGYTF
d_gene: NA
v_gene: TRBV28
j_gene: TRBJ1-2